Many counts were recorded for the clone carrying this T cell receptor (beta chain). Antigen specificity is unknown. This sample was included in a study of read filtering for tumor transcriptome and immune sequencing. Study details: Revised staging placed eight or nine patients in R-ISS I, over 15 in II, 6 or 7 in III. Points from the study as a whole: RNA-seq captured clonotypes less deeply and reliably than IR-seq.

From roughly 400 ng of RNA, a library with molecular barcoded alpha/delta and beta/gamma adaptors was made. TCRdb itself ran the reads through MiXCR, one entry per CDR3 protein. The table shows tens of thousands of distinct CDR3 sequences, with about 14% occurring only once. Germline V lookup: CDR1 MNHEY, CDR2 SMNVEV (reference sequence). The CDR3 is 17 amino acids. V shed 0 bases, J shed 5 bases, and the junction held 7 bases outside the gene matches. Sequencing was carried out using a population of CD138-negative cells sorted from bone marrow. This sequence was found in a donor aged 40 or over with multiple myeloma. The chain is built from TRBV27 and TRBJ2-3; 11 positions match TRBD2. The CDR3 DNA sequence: TGTGCCAGCAGTTTATCGTACCCTAGCGGGAGGATAGATACGCAGTATTTT. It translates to CASSLSYPSGRIDTQYF.